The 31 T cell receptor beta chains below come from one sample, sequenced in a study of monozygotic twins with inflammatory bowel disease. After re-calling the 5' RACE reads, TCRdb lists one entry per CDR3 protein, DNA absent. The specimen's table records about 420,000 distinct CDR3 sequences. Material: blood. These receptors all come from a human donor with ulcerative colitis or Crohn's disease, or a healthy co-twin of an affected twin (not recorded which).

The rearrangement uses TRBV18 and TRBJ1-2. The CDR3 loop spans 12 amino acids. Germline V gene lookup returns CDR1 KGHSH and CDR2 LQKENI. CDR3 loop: CASSPPQRANTF.

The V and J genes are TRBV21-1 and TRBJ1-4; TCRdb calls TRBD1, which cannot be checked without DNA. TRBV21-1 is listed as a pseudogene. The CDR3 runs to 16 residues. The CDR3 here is CASSGGRWASGEKLFF.

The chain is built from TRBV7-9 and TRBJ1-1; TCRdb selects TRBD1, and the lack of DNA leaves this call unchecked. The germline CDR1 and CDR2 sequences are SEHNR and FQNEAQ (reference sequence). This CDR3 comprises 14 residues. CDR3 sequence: CASSSGQIYTEAFF.

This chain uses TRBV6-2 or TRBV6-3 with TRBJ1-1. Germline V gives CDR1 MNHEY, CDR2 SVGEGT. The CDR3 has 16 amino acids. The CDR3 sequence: CASSYRLRRMNTEAFF.

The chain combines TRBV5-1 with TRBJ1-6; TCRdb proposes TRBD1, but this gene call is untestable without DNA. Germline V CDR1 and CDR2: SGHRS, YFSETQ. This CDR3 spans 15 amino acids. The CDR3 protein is CASSLEGGRSSPLHF.

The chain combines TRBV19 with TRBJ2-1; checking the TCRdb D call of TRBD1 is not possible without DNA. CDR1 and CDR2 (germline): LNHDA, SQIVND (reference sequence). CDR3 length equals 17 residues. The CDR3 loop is CASSTLTGGTGGSEQFF.

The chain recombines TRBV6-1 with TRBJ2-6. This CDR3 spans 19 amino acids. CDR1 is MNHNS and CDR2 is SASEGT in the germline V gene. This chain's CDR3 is CASSEIPSILSSGANVLTF.

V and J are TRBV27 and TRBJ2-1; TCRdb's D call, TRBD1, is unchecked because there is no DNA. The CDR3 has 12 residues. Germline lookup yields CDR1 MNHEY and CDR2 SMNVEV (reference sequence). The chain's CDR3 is CASSPLQGTQFF.

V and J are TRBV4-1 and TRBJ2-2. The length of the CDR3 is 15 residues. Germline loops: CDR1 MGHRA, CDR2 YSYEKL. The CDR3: CASSQSRSNTGELFF.

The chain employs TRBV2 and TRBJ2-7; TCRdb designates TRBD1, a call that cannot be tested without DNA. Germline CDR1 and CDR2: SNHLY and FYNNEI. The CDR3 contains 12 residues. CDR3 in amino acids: CASRAQGYEQYF.

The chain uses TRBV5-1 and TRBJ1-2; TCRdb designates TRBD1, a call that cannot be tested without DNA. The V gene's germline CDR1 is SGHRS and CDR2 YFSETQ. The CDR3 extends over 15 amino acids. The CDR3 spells CASSRHPGDNYGYTF.

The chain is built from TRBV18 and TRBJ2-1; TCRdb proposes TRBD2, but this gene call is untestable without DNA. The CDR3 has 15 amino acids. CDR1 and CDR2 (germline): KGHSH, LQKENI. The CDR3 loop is CASSPGTSGSNEQFF.

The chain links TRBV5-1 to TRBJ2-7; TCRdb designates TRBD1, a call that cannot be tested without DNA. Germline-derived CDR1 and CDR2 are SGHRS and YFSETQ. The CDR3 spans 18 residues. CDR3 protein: CASSLDDVSGQGRYEQYF. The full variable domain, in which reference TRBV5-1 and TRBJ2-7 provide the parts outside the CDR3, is KAGVTQTPRYLIKTRGQQVTLSCSPISGHRSVSWYQQTPGQGLQFLFEYFSETQRNKGNFPGRFSGRQFSNSRSEMNVSTLELGDSALYLCASSLDDVSGQGRYEQYFGPGTRLTVT.

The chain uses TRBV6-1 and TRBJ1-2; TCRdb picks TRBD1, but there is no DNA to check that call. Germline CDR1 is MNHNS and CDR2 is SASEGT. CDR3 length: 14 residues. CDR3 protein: CASAPSGTGGGYTF.

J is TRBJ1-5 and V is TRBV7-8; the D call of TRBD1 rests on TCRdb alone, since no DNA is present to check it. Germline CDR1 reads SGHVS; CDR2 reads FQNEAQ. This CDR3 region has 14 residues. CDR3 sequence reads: CASSFAAQYQPQHF. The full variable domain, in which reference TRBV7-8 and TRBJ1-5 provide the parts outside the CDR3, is GAGVSQSPRYKVAKRGQDVALRCDPISGHVSLFWYQQALGQGPEFLTYFQNEAQLDKSGLPSDRFFAERPEGSVSTLKIQRTQQEDSAVYLCASSFAAQYQPQHFGDGTRLSIL.

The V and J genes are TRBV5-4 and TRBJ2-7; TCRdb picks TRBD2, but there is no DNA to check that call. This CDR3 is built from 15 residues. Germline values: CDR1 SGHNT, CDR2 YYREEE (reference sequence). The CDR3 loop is CASSLESRETDEQYF.

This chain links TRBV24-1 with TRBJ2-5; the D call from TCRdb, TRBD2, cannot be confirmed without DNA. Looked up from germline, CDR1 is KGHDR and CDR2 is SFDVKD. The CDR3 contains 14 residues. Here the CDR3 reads CATSEADGQETQYF.

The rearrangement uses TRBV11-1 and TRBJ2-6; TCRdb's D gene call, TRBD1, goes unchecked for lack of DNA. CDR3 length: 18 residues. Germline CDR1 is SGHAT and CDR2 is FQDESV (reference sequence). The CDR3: CASSLPPDRGAGANVLTF.

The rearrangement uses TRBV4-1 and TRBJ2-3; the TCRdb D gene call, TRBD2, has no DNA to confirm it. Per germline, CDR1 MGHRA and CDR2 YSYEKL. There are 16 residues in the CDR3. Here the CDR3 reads CASSQPGPRGGDTQYF.

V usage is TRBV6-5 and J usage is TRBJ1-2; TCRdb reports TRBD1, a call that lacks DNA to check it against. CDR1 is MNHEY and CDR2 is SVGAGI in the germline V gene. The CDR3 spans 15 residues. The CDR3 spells CASSYSLGALGSYTF.

The CDR3 reads CASSLAGGTPYEQYF. The chain recombines TRBV5-4 with TRBJ2-7; TCRdb calls TRBD1, which cannot be checked without DNA. The CDR3 contains 15 residues. The germline V gene has CDR1 SGHNT and CDR2 YYREEE (reference sequence). The whole variable domain, remainder taken from reference TRBV5-4 and TRBJ2-7, is ETGVTQSPTHLIKTRGQQVTLRCSSQSGHNTVSWYQQALGQGPQFIFQYYREEENGRGNFPPRFSGLQFPNYSSELNVNALELDDSALYLCASSLAGGTPYEQYFGPGTRLTVT.

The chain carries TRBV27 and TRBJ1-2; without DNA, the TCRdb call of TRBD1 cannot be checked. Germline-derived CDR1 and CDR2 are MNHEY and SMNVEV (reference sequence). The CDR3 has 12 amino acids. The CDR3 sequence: CASKGGVSGYTF.

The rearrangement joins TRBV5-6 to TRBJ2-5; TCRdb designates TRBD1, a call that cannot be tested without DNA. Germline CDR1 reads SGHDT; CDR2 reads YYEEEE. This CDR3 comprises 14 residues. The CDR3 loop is CASSSPGAGETQYF.

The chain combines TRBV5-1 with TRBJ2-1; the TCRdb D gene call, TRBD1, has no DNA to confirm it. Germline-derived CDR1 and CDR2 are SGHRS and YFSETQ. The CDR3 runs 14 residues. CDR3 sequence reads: CASSLAPGSNEQFF.

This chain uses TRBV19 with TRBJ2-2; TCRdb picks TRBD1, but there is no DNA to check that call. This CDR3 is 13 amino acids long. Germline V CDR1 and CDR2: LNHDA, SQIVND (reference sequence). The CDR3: CAGTDQNTGELFF.

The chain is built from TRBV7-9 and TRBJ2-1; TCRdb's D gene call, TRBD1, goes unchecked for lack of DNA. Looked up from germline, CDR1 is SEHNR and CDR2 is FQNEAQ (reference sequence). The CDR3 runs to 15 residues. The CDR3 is CASSWAGSSYNEQFF.

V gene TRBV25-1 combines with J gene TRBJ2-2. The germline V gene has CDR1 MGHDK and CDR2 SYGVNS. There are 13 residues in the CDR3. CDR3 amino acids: CATTARVTGELFF.

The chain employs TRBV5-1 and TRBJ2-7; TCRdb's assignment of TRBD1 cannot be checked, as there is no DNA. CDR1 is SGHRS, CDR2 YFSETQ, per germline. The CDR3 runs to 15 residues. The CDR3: CASSLVPGDTYEQYF.

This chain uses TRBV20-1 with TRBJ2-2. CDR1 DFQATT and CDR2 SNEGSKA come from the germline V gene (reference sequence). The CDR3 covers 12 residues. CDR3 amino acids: CSAREGNGELFF.

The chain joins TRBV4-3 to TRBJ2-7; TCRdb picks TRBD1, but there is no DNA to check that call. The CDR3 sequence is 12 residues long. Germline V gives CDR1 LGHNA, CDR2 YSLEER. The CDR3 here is CASSQGGDEQYF.

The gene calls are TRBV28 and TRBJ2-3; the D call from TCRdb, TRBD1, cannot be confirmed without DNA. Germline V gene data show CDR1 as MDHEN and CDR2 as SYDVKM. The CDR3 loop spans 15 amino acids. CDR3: CASSGTGGATDTQYF.